This passage covers 22 T cell receptor beta chains from one sample sequenced in a study of CD8 T cells in ankylosing spondylitis. TCRdb used MiXCR to reprocess the 5' RACE reads, holding one entry per CDR3 protein. Among 50,000 to 75,000 distinct CDR3 sequences listed, roughly 6.1% were seen once. Specimen: synovial fluid, either unsorted or a sorted T cell fraction (not recorded which). These TCRs come from a male donor with ankylosing spondylitis.

This clonotype was found a few times. The gene calls are TRBV7-9 and TRBJ2-5, with a possible D match to TRBD2 (5 bases). This CDR3 is built from 15 residues. Looked up from germline, CDR1 is SEHNR and CDR2 is FQNEAQ (reference sequence). V was cut by 5 bases and J by 4 bases, with 17 bases left in between. The CDR3, as DNA: TGTGCCAGCAGCCGGACTCGTGCGGATTCAGAGACCCAGTACTTC. It yields the protein CASSRTRADSETQYF.

The sample holds many counts of this clonotype. This chain uses TRBV20-1 with TRBJ2-1; 9 positions agree with TRBD2. The CDR3 has 15 amino acids. After removal of 2 bases from V and 4 bases from J, the junction contained 6 bases not matched to a gene. Germline CDR1 reads DFQATT; CDR2 reads SNEGSKA (reference sequence). The CDR3 loop reads CSARRETSGYNEQFF. DNA for the CDR3: TGCAGTGCTAGAAGGGAGACTAGCGGATACAATGAGCAGTTCTTC.

Only a few counts were recorded for this clonotype. The gene calls are TRBV28 and TRBJ1-2; D not resolved. Trimming took off 5 bases at V and 0 bases at J, with 7 bases between the two ends. This CDR3 contains 13 residues. Germline CDR1 MDHEN, CDR2 SYDVKM. The CDR3 spells CASSTHANYGYTF. CDR3 nucleotides: TGTGCCAGCAGTACACATGCTAACTATGGCTACACCTTC.

This clonotype was seen many times. The V and J genes are TRBV18 and TRBJ2-2; 9 bases match TRBD1. CDR1 and CDR2 from the germline V gene are KGHSH and LQKENI. The CDR3 extends over 15 amino acids. V lost 4 bases and J lost 2; bases outside the gene matches: 2. The CDR3 region has the DNA TGTGCCAGCTCACAGGACAGGGGAAACACCGGGGAGCTGTTTTTT. Translation gives CASSQDRGNTGELFF.

This clonotype was seen more than once but under ten times. The gene calls are TRBV20-1 and TRBJ2-1; D is possibly TRBD2 (6 bases). Germline V gene data show CDR1 as DFQATT and CDR2 as SNEGSKA (reference sequence). V lost 7 bases and J 3 bases, leaving 16 bases between the germline ends. This CDR3 contains 14 residues. CDR3 sequence (DNA): TGCAGTGTTCTTTCCGGGACTCTCTACAATGAGCAGTTCTTC. Amino acid sequence: CSVLSGTLYNEQFF.

This clonotype was counted ten times or more. This rearrangement joins TRBV20-1 to TRBJ2-3; a possible D gene is TRBD2 (7 bases). This CDR3 contains 14 residues. V was cut by 5 bases and J by 1 base, with 13 bases left in between. Germline CDR1 and CDR2: DFQATT and SNEGSKA (reference sequence). CDR3 loop: CSALRGAGTDTQYF. CDR3 coding DNA: TGCAGTGCTTTACGGGGGGCGGGCACAGATACGCAGTATTTT.

Many counts were recorded for this clonotype. CDR3 DNA: TGTGCCAGCAGCTTCCACAGGGGGCAGGGGGCCAAAAACATTCAGTACTTC. It encodes CASSFHRGQGAKNIQYF. The V call is TRBV7-2, the J call TRBJ2-4; TRBD1 aligns across 9 bases. Unmatched junction bases numbered 7, after V lost 3 bases and J lost 1 base. CDR1 is SGHTA and CDR2 is FQGNSA in the germline V gene. This CDR3 region has 17 residues.

This clonotype was detected a few times. This rearrangement joins TRBV19 to TRBJ1-1; 9 nucleotides line up with TRBD1. The CDR3 totals 12 residues. Germline CDR1 is LNHDA and CDR2 is SQIVND (reference sequence). V lost 8 bases, J lost 10 bases, and 8 bases stayed unmatched. CDR3 sequence reads: CASRITGGLAFF. DNA of the CDR3: TGTGCCAGTCGGATAACAGGGGGCCTAGCTTTCTTT.

This clonotype was observed at least ten times. The chain employs TRBV5-1 and TRBJ1-5, with a tentative D call TRBD1 (5 bases). Germline loops: CDR1 SGHRS, CDR2 YFSETQ. V was trimmed by 0 bases and J by 5 bases, leaving 9 bases between them. The CDR3 extends over 14 amino acids. The CDR3 spells CASSLGRGDQPQHF. The CDR3 nucleotides are TGCGCCAGCAGCTTGGGACGGGGGGATCAGCCCCAGCATTTT.

This clonotype was counted at least ten times. DNA for the CDR3: TGCAGTGCTAGTTTGTCGACTAGCGGGGGTAATGAGCAGTTCTTC. Translating gives CSASLSTSGGNEQFF. The chain recombines TRBV20-1 with TRBJ2-1, with 12 bases identical to TRBD2. The CDR3 extends over 15 amino acids. The V segment lost 3 bases and the J segment 7 bases; nucleotides outside the gene matches: 7. In germline, CDR1 is DFQATT, CDR2 SNEGSKA (reference sequence).

This clonotype has a count of ten or more. The chain uses TRBV7-2 and TRBJ2-7; D is unresolved. This CDR3 is built from 14 residues. Looked up from germline, CDR1 is SGHTA and CDR2 is FQGNSA. The germline V and J ends were trimmed by 3 bases and 0 bases, with 9 bases remaining between them. This chain's CDR3 is CASSFSQSSYEQYF. CDR3 sequence (DNA): TGTGCCAGCAGCTTCTCCCAGTCCTCCTACGAGCAGTACTTC.

This clonotype was seen a handful of times. J is TRBJ2-5 and V is TRBV28, with 8 bases that match TRBD1. This CDR3 has 15 residues. V dropped 6 bases and J dropped 2; count of bases not matched to a gene: 8. Germline CDR1 is MDHEN and CDR2 is SYDVKM. The CDR3 DNA reads TGTGCCAGCAGATCCTCCGGACAGGGTCAAGAGACCCAGTACTTC. Its protein is CASRSSGQGQETQYF.

This clonotype was seen only a few times. The rearrangement joins TRBV28 to TRBJ1-4; D might be TRBD1 (5 bases). Germline CDR1 MDHEN, CDR2 SYDVKM. The CDR3 is 14 residues long. V gave up 7 bases and J gave up 5 bases, with 14 bases separating them. The CDR3 spells CASTPLGENEKLFF. The DNA of the CDR3 is TGTGCCAGCACCCCACTAGGGGAGAATGAAAAACTGTTTTTT. The variable domain in full, with the rest retrieved from reference TRBV28 and TRBJ1-4, is DVKVTQSSRYLVKRTGEKVFLECVQDMDHENMFWYRQDPGLGLRLIYFSYDVKMKEKGDIPEGYSVSREKKERFSLILESASTNQTSMYLCASTPLGENEKLFFGSGTQLSVL.

V gene TRBV10-2 combines with J gene TRBJ1-5; D uncertain. Trimming cost V 3 bases and J 8 bases, with 11 bases left between them. CDR1 and CDR2 from the germline V gene are WSHSY and SAAADI. The CDR3 length is 13 residues. The CDR3 DNA follows: TGCGCCAGCAGTGACAGACCTCGGGAGCCCCAGCATTTT. Amino acids: CASSDRPREPQHF.

This clonotype appeared a few times. The chain combines TRBV25-1 with TRBJ2-7, with no clear D. V was trimmed by 5 bases and J by 0 bases, leaving 8 bases between them. This CDR3 spans 13 amino acids. Per germline, CDR1 MGHDK and CDR2 SYGVNS. For the CDR3, the DNA is TGTGCCAGCAGTCGCTTGATCTCCTACGAGCAGTACTTC. It translates to CASSRLISYEQYF.

This clonotype appeared many times. This rearrangement joins TRBV25-1 to TRBJ2-1; the match to TRBD1 covers 7 bases. CDR1 is MGHDK and CDR2 is SYGVNS in the germline V gene. The CDR3 totals 13 residues. The V and J ends lost 5 bases and 8 bases, in that order; junction bases with no gene match: 6. CDR3 coding DNA: TGTGCCAGCAGTATACAGGGGCGGGATGAGCAGTTCTTC. Protein product: CASSIQGRDEQFF.

A few counts support this clonotype. The chain couples TRBV5-1 to TRBJ2-7, with 8 bases fitting TRBD1. V gave up 0 bases and J gave up 2 bases; unmatched junction bases: 1. This CDR3 has 14 amino acids. CDR1 and CDR2 (germline): SGHRS, YFSETQ. The CDR3 here is CASSLEDRAYEQYF. The DNA for the CDR3 is TGCGCCAGCAGCTTGGAGGACAGGGCCTACGAGCAGTACTTC.

This clonotype was observed a handful of times. This rearrangement joins TRBV15 to TRBJ2-4, with 7 bases that match TRBD1. Germline values: CDR1 LNHNV, CDR2 YYDKDF (reference sequence). CDR3 length equals 14 residues. V dropped 0 bases and J dropped 6; count of bases not matched to a gene: 2. The CDR3 loop reads CATSREGQSNIQYF. As DNA, the CDR3 is TGTGCCACCAGCAGAGAGGGACAGTCAAACATTCAGTACTTC.

This clonotype occurred many times. The V call is TRBV29-1, the J call TRBJ1-1, with unresolved D. The CDR3 contains 11 residues. With 5 bases removed from V and 6 bases from J, the gap between germline ends came to 10 bases. CDR1 and CDR2 (germline): SQVTM, ANQGSEA. The CDR3 nucleotides are TGCAGCGTTAAAACTGGGGCTGAAGCTTTCTTT. Translated: CSVKTGAEAFF.

J is TRBJ1-5 and V is TRBV29-1; 9 bases fit TRBD1. Looked up from germline, CDR1 is SQVTM and CDR2 is ANQGSEA. The CDR3 consists of 15 residues. V was clipped by 5 bases and J by 4 bases; unmatched bases: 9. CDR3 protein: CSVTTGTGFNQPQHF. The CDR3 nucleotides read TGCAGCGTTACTACCGGGACAGGGTTTAATCAGCCCCAGCATTTT. The entire variable domain, with the rest obtained from reference TRBV29-1 and TRBJ1-5, is as follows: SAVISQKPSRDICQRGTSLTIQCQVDSQVTMMFWYRQQPGQSLTLIATANQGSEATYESGFVIDKFPISRPNLTFSTLTVSNMSPEDSSIYLCSVTTGTGFNQPQHFGDGTRLSIL.

This clonotype has ten or more counts. The J gene is TRBJ1-3, the V gene TRBV18; D unclear. CDR3 length: 13 residues. Germline-derived CDR1 and CDR2 are KGHSH and LQKENI. V shed 0 bases and J shed 4 bases, with 4 bases lying between them. The CDR3 DNA reads as TGTGCCAGCTCACCACCTACCGGAAACACCATATATTTT. Amino acids: CASSPPTGNTIYF.

This clonotype appeared many times. The chain uses TRBV2 and TRBJ2-3; D is possibly TRBD2 (5 bases). V was trimmed by 5 bases and J by 6 bases, leaving 12 bases between them. The CDR3 is 13 residues long. Germline V gene sequence: CDR1 SNHLY, CDR2 FYNNEI. The CDR3 DNA reads TGTGCCAGCAGTCTTCATCAGCGGGATACGCAGTATTTT. Protein product: CASSLHQRDTQYF.